This entry features one T cell receptor (beta chain) sequence. Its antigen is unidentified. There are 14 residues in the CDR3. V gave up 3 bases and J gave up 0 bases, with 7 bases separating them. Germline values: CDR1 SGHVS, CDR2 FQNEAQ. The sample is drawn from a study of long-term antiretroviral therapy in people with HIV. Study-level points and caveats: Comparison with controls showed narrower CDR3 length ranges in HIV repertoires.

The libraries were made with immunoSEQ v3.0 at survey level. Repertoires were generated with immunoSEQ multiplex PCR, while TCRdb's copy carries only in-frame clones and drops some. The sample contains tens of thousands of clones, about 83% of which appear only once. The receptor's source is a woman aged 45-59 years with HIV. This sequence joins TRBV7-8 and TRBJ2-3; D is undetermined. This material consisted of unsorted PBMCs, taken 2 years after starting antiretroviral therapy. CDR3 sequence (DNA): TGTGCCAGCAGCTTGACCACTAGCACAGATACGCAGTATTTT. It encodes CASSLTTSTDTQYF.